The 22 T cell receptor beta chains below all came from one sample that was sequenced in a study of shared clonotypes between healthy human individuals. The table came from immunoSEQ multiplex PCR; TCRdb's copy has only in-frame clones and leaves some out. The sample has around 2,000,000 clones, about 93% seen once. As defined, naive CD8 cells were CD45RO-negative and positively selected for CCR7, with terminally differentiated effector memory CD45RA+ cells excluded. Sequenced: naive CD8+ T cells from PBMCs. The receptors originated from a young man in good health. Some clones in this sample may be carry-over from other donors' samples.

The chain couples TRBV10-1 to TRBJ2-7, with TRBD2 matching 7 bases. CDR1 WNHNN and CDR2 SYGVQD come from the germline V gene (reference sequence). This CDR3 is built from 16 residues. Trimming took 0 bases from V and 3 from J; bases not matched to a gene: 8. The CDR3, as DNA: TGCGCCAGCAGTGAGTCGCGAGTAGCGGGCAACTACGAGCAGTACTTC. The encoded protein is CASSESRVAGNYEQYF.

The CDR3 sequence is CASSPSYPLADQETQYF. Written as DNA, the CDR3 is TGCGCCAGCAGCCCCAGCTATCCCCTAGCGGACCAAGAGACCCAGTACTTC. The rearrangement links TRBV4-3 to TRBJ2-5, with 7 bases identical to TRBD2. Germline lookup yields CDR1 LGHNA and CDR2 YSLEER. This CDR3 is built from 17 residues. Trimming took 4 bases from V and 0 from J; bases not matched to a gene: 11.

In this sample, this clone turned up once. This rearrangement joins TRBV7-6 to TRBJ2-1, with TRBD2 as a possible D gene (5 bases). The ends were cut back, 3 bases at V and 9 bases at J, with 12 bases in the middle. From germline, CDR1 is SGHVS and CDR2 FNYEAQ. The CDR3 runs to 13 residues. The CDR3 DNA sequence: TGTGCCAGCAGCTTTACAGACCGGGGTGAGCAGTTCTTC. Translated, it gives CASSFTDRGEQFF.

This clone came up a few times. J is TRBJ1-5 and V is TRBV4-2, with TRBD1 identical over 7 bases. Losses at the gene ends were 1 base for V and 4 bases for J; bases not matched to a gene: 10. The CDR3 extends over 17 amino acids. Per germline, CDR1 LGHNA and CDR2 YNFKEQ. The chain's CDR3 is CASSQAPPTGLNQPQHF. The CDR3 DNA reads TGTGCCAGCAGCCAAGCCCCGCCGACAGGGTTAAATCAGCCCCAGCATTTT.

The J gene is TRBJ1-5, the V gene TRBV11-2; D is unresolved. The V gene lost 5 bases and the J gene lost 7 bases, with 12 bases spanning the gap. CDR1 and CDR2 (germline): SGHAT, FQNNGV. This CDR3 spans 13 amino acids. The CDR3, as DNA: TGTGCCAGCAGCCTCACCAAAGGGCAGCCCCAGCATTTT. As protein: CASSLTKGQPQHF.

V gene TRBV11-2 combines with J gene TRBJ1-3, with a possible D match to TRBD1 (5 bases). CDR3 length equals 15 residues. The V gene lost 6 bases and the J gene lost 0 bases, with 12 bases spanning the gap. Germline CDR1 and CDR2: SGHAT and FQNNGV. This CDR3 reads CASRGLRSSGNTIYF. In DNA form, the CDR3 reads TGTGCCAGCAGGGGGCTACGGAGCTCTGGAAACACCATATATTTT.

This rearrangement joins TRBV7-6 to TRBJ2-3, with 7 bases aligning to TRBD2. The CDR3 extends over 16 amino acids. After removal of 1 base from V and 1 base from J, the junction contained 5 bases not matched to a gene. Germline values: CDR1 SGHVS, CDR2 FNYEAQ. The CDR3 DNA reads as TGTGCCAGCAGCTTAGAGATCACTAGCGGCACAGATACGCAGTATTTT. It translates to CASSLEITSGTDTQYF.

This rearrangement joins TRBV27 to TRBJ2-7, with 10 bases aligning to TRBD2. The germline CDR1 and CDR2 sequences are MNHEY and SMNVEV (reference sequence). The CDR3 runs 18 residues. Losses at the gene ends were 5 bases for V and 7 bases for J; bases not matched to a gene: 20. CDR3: CASSPNLLAGGPVGEQYF. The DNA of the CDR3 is TGTGCCAGCAGTCCGAACCTGTTAGCGGGAGGCCCCGTCGGGGAGCAGTACTTC.

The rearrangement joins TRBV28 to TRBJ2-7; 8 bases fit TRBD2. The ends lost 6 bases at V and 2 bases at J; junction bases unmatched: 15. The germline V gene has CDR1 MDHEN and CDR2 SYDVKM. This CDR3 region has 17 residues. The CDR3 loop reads CASSHLLASGQAYEQYF. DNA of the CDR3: TGTGCCAGCAGCCACCTACTTGCTAGCGGGCAGGCCTACGAGCAGTACTTC.

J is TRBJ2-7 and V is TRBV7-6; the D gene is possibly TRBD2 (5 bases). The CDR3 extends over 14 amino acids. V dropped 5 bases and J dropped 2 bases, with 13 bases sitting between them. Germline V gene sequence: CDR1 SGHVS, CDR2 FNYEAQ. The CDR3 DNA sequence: TGTGCCAGCAGCCCCGGGCGGGCAGCCTACGAGCAGTACTTC. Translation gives CASSPGRAAYEQYF.

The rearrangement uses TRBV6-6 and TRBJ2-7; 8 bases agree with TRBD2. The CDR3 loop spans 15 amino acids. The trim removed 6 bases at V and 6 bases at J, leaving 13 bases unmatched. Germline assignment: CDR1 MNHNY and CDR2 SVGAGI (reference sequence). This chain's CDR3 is CASRMRTGGPPEQYF. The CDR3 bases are TGTGCCAGCAGGATGAGAACGGGAGGGCCTCCCGAGCAGTACTTC.

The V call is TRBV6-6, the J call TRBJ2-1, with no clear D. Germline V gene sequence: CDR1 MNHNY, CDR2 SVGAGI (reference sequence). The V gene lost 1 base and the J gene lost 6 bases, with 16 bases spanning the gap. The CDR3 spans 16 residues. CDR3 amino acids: CASSYFELSASNEQFF. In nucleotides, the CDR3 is TGTGCCAGCAGTTACTTCGAACTAAGCGCTAGCAATGAGCAGTTCTTC.

CDR3: CASSVTGLAGGMADTQYF. CDR3 bases: TGTGCCAGCAGCGTAACGGGACTAGCGGGAGGGATGGCAGATACGCAGTATTTT. This chain connects TRBV9 to TRBJ2-3; TRBD2 matches at 16 bases. The germline V gene has CDR1 SGDLS and CDR2 YYNGEE. Germline trimming cut 1 base from V and 4 bases from J; bases unmatched to any gene: 6. The CDR3 has 18 residues. Combining the CDR3 with reference TRBV9 and TRBJ2-3 gives the whole variable domain DSGVTQTPKHLITATGQRVTLRCSPRSGDLSVYWYQQSLDQGLQFLIQYYNGEERAKGNILERFSAQQFPDLHSELNLSSLELGDSALYFCASSVTGLAGGMADTQYFGPGTRLTVL.

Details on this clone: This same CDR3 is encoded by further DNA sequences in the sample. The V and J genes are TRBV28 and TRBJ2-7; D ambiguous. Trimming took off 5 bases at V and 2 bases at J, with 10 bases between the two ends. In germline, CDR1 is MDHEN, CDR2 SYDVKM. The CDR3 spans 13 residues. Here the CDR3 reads CASSQTYTYEQYF. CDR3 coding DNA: TGTGCCAGCAGTCAGACTTACACCTACGAGCAGTACTTC. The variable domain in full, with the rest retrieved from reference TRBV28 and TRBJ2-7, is DVKVTQSSRYLVKRTGEKVFLECVQDMDHENMFWYRQDPGLGLRLIYFSYDVKMKEKGDIPEGYSVSREKKERFSLILESASTNQTSMYLCASSQTYTYEQYFGPGTRLTVT.

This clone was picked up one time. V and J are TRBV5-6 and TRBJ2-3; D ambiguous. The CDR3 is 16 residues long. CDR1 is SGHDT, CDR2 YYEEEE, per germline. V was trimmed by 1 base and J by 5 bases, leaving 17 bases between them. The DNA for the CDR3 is TGTGCCAGCAGCTTGAGTTGGGGTGGGCGGAAAGATACGCAGTATTTT. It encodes CASSLSWGGRKDTQYF.

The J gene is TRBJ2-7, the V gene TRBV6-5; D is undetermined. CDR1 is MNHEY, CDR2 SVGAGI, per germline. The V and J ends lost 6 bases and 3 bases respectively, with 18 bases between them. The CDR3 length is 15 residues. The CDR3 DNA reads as TGTGCCAGCAGGCCCCGCACGGGCCCCCTCTACGAGCAGTACTTC. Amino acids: CASRPRTGPLYEQYF.

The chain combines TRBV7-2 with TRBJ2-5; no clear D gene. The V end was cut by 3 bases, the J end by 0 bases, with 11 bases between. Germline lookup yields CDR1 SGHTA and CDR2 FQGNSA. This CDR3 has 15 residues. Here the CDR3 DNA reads TGTGCCAGCAGCTTCCCTCACGGGTACCAAGAGACCCAGTACTTC. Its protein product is CASSFPHGYQETQYF.

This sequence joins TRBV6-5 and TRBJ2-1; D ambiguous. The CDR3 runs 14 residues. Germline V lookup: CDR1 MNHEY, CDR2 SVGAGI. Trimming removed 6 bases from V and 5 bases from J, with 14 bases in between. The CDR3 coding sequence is TGTGCCAGCAGCACGCCTGGGCCCGACAATGAGCAGTTCTTC. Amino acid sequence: CASSTPGPDNEQFF.

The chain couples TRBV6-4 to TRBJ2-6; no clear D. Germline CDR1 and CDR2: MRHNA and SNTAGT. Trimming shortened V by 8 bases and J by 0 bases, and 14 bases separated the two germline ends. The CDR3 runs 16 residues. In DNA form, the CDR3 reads TGTGCCAGCCCCAAGGACGTGCCCTCTGGGGCCAACGTCCTGACTTTC. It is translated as CASPKDVPSGANVLTF.

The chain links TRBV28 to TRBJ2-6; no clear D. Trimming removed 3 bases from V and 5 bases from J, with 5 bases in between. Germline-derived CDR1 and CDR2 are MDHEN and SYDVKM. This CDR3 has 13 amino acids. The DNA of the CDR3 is TGTGCCAGCAGTTTTTCAAGGGCCAACGTCCTGACTTTC. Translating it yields CASSFSRANVLTF.

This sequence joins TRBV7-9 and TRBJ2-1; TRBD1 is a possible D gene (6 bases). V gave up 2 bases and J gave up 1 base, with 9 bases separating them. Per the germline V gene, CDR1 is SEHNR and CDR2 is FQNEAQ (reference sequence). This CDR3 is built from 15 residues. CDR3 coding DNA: TGTGCCAGCAGCTTAATTGACAGGTCCTACAATGAGCAGTTCTTC. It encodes CASSLIDRSYNEQFF.

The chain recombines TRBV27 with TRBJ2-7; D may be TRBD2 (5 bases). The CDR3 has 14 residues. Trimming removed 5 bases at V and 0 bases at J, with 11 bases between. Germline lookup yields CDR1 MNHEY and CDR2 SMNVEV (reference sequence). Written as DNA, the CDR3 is TGTGCCAGCAGTGTAGCGATAAACTCCTACGAGCAGTACTTC. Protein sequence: CASSVAINSYEQYF.